Following are 27 T cell receptor beta chains from one sample sequenced in a study of cytomegalovirus exposure and HLA in healthy donors. PCR amplification relied on 60 Vbeta primers (plus 13 Jbeta primers). The method was immunoSEQ multiplex PCR; TCRdb's version includes in-frame clones alone and lacks a portion of them. Its table lists around 200,000 clones. The sample consisted of PBMCs. The receptor source for this set is a woman aged 18-35 years in good health and CMV-seropositive.

The chain joins TRBV6-1 to TRBJ2-7; tentatively, D is TRBD1 (5 bases). The V end was cut by 2 bases, the J end by 4 bases, with 9 bases between. Germline-derived CDR1 and CDR2 are MNHNS and SASEGT. CDR3 size: 13 residues. Here the CDR3 reads CASSESPGYEQYF. For the CDR3, the DNA is TGTGCCAGCAGTGAATCCCCAGGGTACGAGCAGTACTTC.

The chain recombines TRBV7-9 with TRBJ2-1; 7 bases agree with TRBD2. The length of the CDR3 is 15 residues. The germline V gene has CDR1 SEHNR and CDR2 FQNEAQ (reference sequence). Germline trimming cut 2 bases from V and 5 bases from J; bases unmatched to any gene: 6. DNA for the CDR3: TGTGCCAGCAGCTTATGGTCTAGCGGAAACAATGAGCAGTTCTTC. Translated, it gives CASSLWSSGNNEQFF.

This chain uses TRBV30 with TRBJ1-1; D may be TRBD1 (5 bases). Trimming took off 0 bases at V and 5 bases at J, with 19 bases between the two ends. Germline CDR1 and CDR2: GTSNPN and SVGIG (reference sequence). The CDR3 contains 16 residues. The DNA for the CDR3 is TGTGCCTGGAGTGTGTCCCGGACATCGAGTTGGACTGAAGCTTTCTTT. This translates into CAWSVSRTSSWTEAFF.

The V gene is TRBV11-2, the J gene TRBJ1-6; a possible D gene is TRBD1 (5 bases). Trimming stripped 5 bases from V and 10 bases from J, with 24 bases between. CDR3 length: 17 residues. From germline, CDR1 is SGHAT and CDR2 FQNNGV. This CDR3 is CASSPPVVGHPPSPLHF. The CDR3 region has the DNA TGTGCCAGCAGCCCACCGGTGGTAGGACACCCACCGTCACCCCTCCACTTT.

The CDR3 sequence is CASSPQGGEQYF. The CDR3 coding sequence is TGTGCCAGCAGTCCTCAGGGTGGCGAGCAGTACTTC. The chain is built from TRBV6-6 and TRBJ2-7; D might be TRBD1 (5 bases). Germline CDR1 and CDR2: MNHNY and SVGAGI (reference sequence). Trimming took 5 bases from V and 6 from J, leaving 11 bases between them. CDR3 length: 12 amino acids.

The chain is built from TRBV5-1 and TRBJ1-1; D gene ambiguous. The CDR3 consists of 14 residues. V was cut by 1 base and J by 0 bases, with 7 bases left in between. Germline V lookup: CDR1 SGHRS, CDR2 YFSETQ. The CDR3 reads CASSLTAMNTEAFF. In nucleotides, the CDR3 is TGCGCCAGCAGCTTGACTGCTATGAACACTGAAGCTTTCTTT.

The chain recombines TRBV4-3 with TRBJ2-3; D is perhaps TRBD1 (6 bases). CDR1 is LGHNA, CDR2 YSLEER, per germline. V was pared by 1 base and J by 4 bases, with 21 bases between. This CDR3 is built from 18 residues. CDR3 amino acids: CASSQVWVQGPEPDTQYF. For the CDR3, the DNA is TGCGCCAGCAGCCAAGTGTGGGTCCAGGGGCCAGAGCCAGATACGCAGTATTTT.

The chain employs TRBV5-1 and TRBJ2-7; D is perhaps TRBD1 (6 bases). V was cut by 4 bases and J by 2 bases, with 10 bases left in between. The germline gives CDR1 SGHRS, CDR2 YFSETQ. The CDR3 loop spans 13 amino acids. DNA of the CDR3: TGCGCCAGCAGCGTGGACAGTACCTACGAGCAGTACTTC. It specifies CASSVDSTYEQYF.

This chain links TRBV4-1 with TRBJ2-3, with 7 positions matching TRBD1. CDR1 is MGHRA and CDR2 is YSYEKL in the germline V gene. The CDR3 contains 14 residues. V trimming: 2 bases; J trimming: 10 bases; junction bases outside the gene matches: 9. CDR3 residues: CASSQPGQRDAQYF. For the CDR3, the DNA is TGCGCCAGCAGCCAACCGGGACAGAGGGACGCGCAGTATTTT.

Comment on this clone: Other DNA sequences in this sample translate to the same CDR3. The V gene is TRBV6-5, the J gene TRBJ1-1; 7 positions agree with TRBD1. Germline CDR1 is MNHEY and CDR2 is SVGAGI. V trimming: 5 bases; J trimming: 6 bases; junction bases outside the gene matches: 3. This CDR3 is built from 12 residues. The CDR3 region is CASSQQGAEAFF. CDR3 coding DNA: TGTGCCAGCAGTCAGCAGGGGGCTGAAGCTTTCTTT.

This chain uses TRBV9 with TRBJ1-3; 8 bases are shared with TRBD1. This CDR3 is built from 14 residues. In germline, CDR1 is SGDLS, CDR2 YYNGEE. V was pared by 6 bases and J by 8 bases, with 10 bases of the junction left unmatched. CDR3 sequence: CASTEGGRGHTIYF. The CDR3 DNA reads as TGTGCCAGCACCGAGGGGGGCAGGGGGCACACCATATATTTT.

J is TRBJ1-2 and V is TRBV7-2, with 8 bases that match TRBD1. The junction had 11 bases not matched to a gene; V was cut back by 4 bases and J by 4 bases. Germline assignment: CDR1 SGHTA and CDR2 FQGNSA. The CDR3 is 16 residues long. The CDR3 bases are TGTGCCAGCAGCTCGAGGCCCGGGACAGGACCCTATGGCTACACCTTC. Protein product: CASSSRPGTGPYGYTF.

As DNA, the CDR3 is TGTGCCAGCACCCAGGGCCTCAGTTCTGGCTACACCTTC. Residues: CASTQGLSSGYTF. The chain recombines TRBV6-5 with TRBJ1-2; perhaps TRBD1 as D (5 bases). V was trimmed by 7 bases and J by 7 bases, leaving 16 bases between them. The CDR3 consists of 13 residues. Germline V CDR1 and CDR2: MNHEY, SVGAGI.

The V gene is TRBV30, the J gene TRBJ1-1; D not certain. This CDR3 is 15 amino acids long. Trimming took 0 bases from V and 1 from J, leaving 12 bases between them. Germline loops: CDR1 GTSNPN, CDR2 SVGIG (reference sequence). The CDR3 DNA follows: TGTGCCTGGAGTGTACGAGGGCTTCCGAACACTGAAGCTTTCTTT. It is translated as CAWSVRGLPNTEAFF.

The chain combines TRBV6-1 with TRBJ2-7; weak D call: TRBD1 (6 bases). The V and J ends lost 4 bases and 3 bases respectively, with 13 bases between them. Germline CDR1 is MNHNS and CDR2 is SASEGT. CDR3 length: 14 residues. Here the CDR3 reads CASSVTGADYEQYF. CDR3 DNA sequence: TGTGCCAGCAGTGTGACAGGAGCAGACTACGAGCAGTACTTC.

The chain is built from TRBV5-4 and TRBJ1-1; TRBD1 might be the D (6 bases). V lost 0 bases to trimming and J lost 4 bases, with 13 bases between them. Germline V lookup: CDR1 SGHNT, CDR2 YYREEE (reference sequence). CDR3 length: 15 amino acids. The CDR3 protein is CASSLDLQGSTEAFF. For the CDR3, the DNA is TGTGCCAGCAGCTTGGACCTACAGGGAAGCACTGAAGCTTTCTTT.

This rearrangement joins TRBV2 to TRBJ2-2; TRBD1 aligns across 8 bases. V shed 3 bases, J shed 5 bases, and the junction held 5 bases outside the gene matches. The germline V gene has CDR1 SNHLY and CDR2 FYNNEI. The CDR3 consists of 15 residues. CDR3 sequence (DNA): TGTGCCAGCAGTGACTGGACAGGGAGGACCGGGGAGCTGTTTTTT. This sequence encodes CASSDWTGRTGELFF.

The chain carries TRBV10-3 and TRBJ2-3; 11 bases map to TRBD2. Germline trimming cut 6 bases from V and 5 bases from J; bases unmatched to any gene: 1. CDR1 is ENHRY and CDR2 is SYGVKD in the germline V gene. CDR3 length: 13 amino acids. The CDR3 loop reads CAIRGLAGDTQYF. CDR3 sequence (DNA): TGTGCCATCAGAGGACTAGCGGGAGATACGCAGTATTTT.

The chain uses TRBV18 and TRBJ2-1, with 9 bases identical to TRBD2. The CDR3 spans 14 residues. Germline loops: CDR1 KGHSH, CDR2 LQKENI. J gave up 8 bases and V 5 bases, and 7 bases lay outside the gene matches. The CDR3: CASSTRLAGDEQFF. The CDR3 DNA is TGTGCCAGCTCAACACGCTTAGCGGGGGATGAGCAGTTCTTC.

Here the CDR3 DNA reads TGTGCCAGCAGTCCGCTGACTAGCGGGAGGGCCGGGGAGCTGTTTTTT. Translation: CASSPLTSGRAGELFF. The chain links TRBV27 to TRBJ2-2; the match to TRBD2 covers 14 bases. Germline V gene sequence: CDR1 MNHEY, CDR2 SMNVEV (reference sequence). V was clipped by 5 bases and J by 6 bases; unmatched bases: 5. There are 16 residues in the CDR3.

The V call is TRBV15, the J call TRBJ1-3; the D is unclear. V was trimmed by 0 bases and J by 0 bases, leaving 12 bases between them. CDR1 is LNHNV and CDR2 is YYDKDF in the germline V gene (reference sequence). CDR3 length: 17 amino acids. As DNA, the CDR3 is TGTGCCACCAGCAGAGAGGCAGGCACCTTCTCTGGAAACACCATATATTTT. This codes for CATSREAGTFSGNTIYF.

V gene TRBV7-9 combines with J gene TRBJ2-7; the match to TRBD1 covers 9 bases. CDR3 length: 14 amino acids. Trimming at V came to 5 bases and at J to 4 bases, leaving 6 bases not matched to a gene. Germline V lookup: CDR1 SEHNR, CDR2 FQNEAQ (reference sequence). The CDR3 is CASSPGTGQYEQYF. DNA for the CDR3: TGTGCCAGCAGCCCTGGGACAGGGCAATACGAGCAGTACTTC.

The chain is built from TRBV27 and TRBJ2-7, with 7 bases identical to TRBD2. There are 15 residues in the CDR3. V shed 2 bases and J 7 bases; nucleotides not matched to a gene: 11. Germline CDR1 MNHEY, CDR2 SMNVEV (reference sequence). In DNA form, the CDR3 reads TGTGCCAGCAGTTTAATAGCGGGTGGAGGGGTTGAGCAGTACTTC. This gives the protein CASSLIAGGGVEQYF.

The rearrangement joins TRBV5-4 to TRBJ1-1; 9 nucleotides align to TRBD1. V was pared by 2 bases and J by 3 bases, with 5 bases of the junction left unmatched. Per germline, CDR1 SGHNT and CDR2 YYREEE (reference sequence). This CDR3 region has 15 residues. CDR3 loop: CASSFPGQGDTEAFF. The CDR3 coding sequence is TGTGCCAGCAGCTTCCCGGGACAGGGTGACACTGAAGCTTTCTTT.

The V call is TRBV4-2, the J call TRBJ1-2; D is possibly TRBD1 (5 bases). Germline V gene data show CDR1 as LGHNA and CDR2 as YNFKEQ. The CDR3 is 16 residues long. Trimming stripped 1 base from V and 0 bases from J, with 12 bases between. The CDR3 region is CASSQGSGTSNYGYTF. CDR3 in DNA: TGTGCCAGCAGCCAAGGGTCCGGGACTTCTAACTATGGCTACACCTTC.

The chain couples TRBV2 to TRBJ1-2; 8 nucleotides line up with TRBD1. This CDR3 comprises 15 residues. Trimming took 6 bases from V and 2 from J; bases not matched to a gene: 8. The germline V gene has CDR1 SNHLY and CDR2 FYNNEI. The CDR3: CASRISGTGNYGYTF. The CDR3 nucleotides are TGTGCCAGCAGAATAAGTGGGACAGGCAACTATGGCTACACCTTC.

The CDR3 is CATSMDRIFGGELFF. The CDR3 bases are TGTGCCACCTCGATGGACAGGATATTCGGCGGGGAGCTGTTTTTT. The genes are TRBV27 and TRBJ2-2, with 7 bases lining up with TRBD1. Germline V CDR1 and CDR2: MNHEY, SMNVEV (reference sequence). The CDR3 has 15 residues. V lost 10 bases and J lost 7; bases outside the gene matches: 15.